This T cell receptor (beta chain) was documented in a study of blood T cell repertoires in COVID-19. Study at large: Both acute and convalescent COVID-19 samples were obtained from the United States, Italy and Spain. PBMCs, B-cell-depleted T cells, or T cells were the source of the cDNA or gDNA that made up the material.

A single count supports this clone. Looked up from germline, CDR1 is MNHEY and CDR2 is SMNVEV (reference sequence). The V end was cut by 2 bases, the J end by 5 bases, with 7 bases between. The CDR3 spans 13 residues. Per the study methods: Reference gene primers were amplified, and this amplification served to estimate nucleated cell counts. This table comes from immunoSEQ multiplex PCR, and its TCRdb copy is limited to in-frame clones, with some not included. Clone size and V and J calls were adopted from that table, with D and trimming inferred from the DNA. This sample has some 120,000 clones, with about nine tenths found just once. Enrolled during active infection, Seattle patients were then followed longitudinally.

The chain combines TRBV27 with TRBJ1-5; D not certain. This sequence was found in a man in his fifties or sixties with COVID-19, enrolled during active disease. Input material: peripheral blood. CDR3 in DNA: TGTGCCAGCAGTTTAGACAAATATCAGCCCCAGCATTTT. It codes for CASSLDKYQPQHF.